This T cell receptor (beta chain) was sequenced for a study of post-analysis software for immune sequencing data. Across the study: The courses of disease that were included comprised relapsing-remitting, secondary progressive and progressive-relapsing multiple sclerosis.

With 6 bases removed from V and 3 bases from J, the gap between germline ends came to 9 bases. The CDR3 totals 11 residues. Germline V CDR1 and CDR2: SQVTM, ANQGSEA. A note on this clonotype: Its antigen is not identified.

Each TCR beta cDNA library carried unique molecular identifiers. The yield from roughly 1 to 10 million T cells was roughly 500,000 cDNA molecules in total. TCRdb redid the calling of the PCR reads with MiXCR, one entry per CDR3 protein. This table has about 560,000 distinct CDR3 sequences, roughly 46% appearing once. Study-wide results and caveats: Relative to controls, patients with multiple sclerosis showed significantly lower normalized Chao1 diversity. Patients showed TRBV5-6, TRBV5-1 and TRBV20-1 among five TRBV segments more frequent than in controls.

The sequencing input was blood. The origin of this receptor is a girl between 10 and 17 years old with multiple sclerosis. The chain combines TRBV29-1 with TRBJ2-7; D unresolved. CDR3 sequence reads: CSVGLGYEQYF. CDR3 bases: TGCAGCGTCGGGCTCGGCTACGAGCAGTACTTC.